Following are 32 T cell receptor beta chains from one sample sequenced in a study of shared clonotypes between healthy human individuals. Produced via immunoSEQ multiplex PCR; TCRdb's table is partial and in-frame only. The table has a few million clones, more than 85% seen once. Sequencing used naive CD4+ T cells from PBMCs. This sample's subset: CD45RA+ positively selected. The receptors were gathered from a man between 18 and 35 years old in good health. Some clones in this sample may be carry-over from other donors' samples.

CDR3 DNA: TGCAGCGTTGAGGAGTGGAGTGGCAGGGTTGTTGAGCAGTTCTTC. It specifies CSVEEWSGRVVEQFF. The chain carries TRBV29-1 and TRBJ2-1; a weak D match, TRBD1 (5 bases). Per the germline V gene, CDR1 is SQVTM and CDR2 is ANQGSEA. V dropped 3 bases and J dropped 9 bases, with 21 bases sitting between them. The CDR3 covers 15 residues.

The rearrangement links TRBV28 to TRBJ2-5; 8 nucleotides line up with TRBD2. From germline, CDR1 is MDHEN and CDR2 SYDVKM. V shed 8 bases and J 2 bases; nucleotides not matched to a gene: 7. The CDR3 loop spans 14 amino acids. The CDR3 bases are TGTGCCAGCGACCCCGGGGGGGGGCAAGAGACCCAGTACTTC. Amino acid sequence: CASDPGGGQETQYF. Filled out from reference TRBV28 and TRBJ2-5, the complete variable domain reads DVKVTQSSRYLVKRTGEKVFLECVQDMDHENMFWYRQDPGLGLRLIYFSYDVKMKEKGDIPEGYSVSREKKERFSLILESASTNQTSMYLCASDPGGGQETQYFGPGTRLLVL.

CDR3 residues: CAWTPKGETQYF. DNA of the CDR3: TGTGCCTGGACCCCTAAGGGGGAGACCCAGTACTTC. V is TRBV30 and J is TRBJ2-5, with D perhaps matching TRBD1 (5 bases). Per the germline V gene, CDR1 is GTSNPN and CDR2 is SVGIG (reference sequence). The CDR3 is 12 amino acids. V was pared by 4 bases and J by 5 bases, with 11 bases between.

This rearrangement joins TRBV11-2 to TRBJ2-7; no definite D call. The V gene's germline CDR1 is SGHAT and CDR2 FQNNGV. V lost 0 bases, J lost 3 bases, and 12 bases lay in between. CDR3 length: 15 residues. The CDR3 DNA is TGTGCCAGCAGCTTAGATCGAGTAGACCGCTACGAGCAGTACTTC. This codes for CASSLDRVDRYEQYF.

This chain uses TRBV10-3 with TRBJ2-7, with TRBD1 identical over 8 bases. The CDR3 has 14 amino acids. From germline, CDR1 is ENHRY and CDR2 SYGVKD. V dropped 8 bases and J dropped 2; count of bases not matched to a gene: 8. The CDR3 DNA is TGTGCCATCTGGTCCGGACAGGGAACCTACGAGCAGTACTTC. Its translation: CAIWSGQGTYEQYF.

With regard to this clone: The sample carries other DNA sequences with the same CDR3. The DNA for the CDR3 is TGTGCCAGCAGCTACAGGATGAACACTGAAGCTTTCTTT. It specifies CASSYRMNTEAFF. This sequence joins TRBV7-2 and TRBJ1-1; D may be TRBD1 (5 bases). Germline V lookup: CDR1 SGHTA, CDR2 FQGNSA. Deletions cut 4 bases from V and 0 bases from J, with 6 bases between. There are 13 residues in the CDR3.

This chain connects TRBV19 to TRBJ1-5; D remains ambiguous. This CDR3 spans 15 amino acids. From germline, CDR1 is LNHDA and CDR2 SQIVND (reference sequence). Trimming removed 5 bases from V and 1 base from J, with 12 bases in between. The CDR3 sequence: CASSLGLASNQPQHF. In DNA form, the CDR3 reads TGTGCCAGTAGTCTGGGATTAGCGAGCAATCAGCCCCAGCATTTT.

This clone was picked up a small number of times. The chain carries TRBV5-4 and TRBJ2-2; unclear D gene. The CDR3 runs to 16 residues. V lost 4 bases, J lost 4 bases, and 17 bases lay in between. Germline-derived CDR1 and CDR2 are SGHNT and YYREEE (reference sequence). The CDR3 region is CASSQSRSQVTGELFF. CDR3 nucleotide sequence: TGTGCCAGCAGCCAGTCGAGGAGCCAGGTCACCGGGGAGCTGTTTTTT.

CDR3 nucleotide sequence: TGTGCCAGCAGCTTTGGGGGGGACGGTTACGAGCAGTACTTC. Its translation is CASSFGGDGYEQYF. The chain links TRBV5-6 to TRBJ2-7; 7 bases fit TRBD2. V shed 2 bases, J shed 4 bases, and the junction held 6 bases outside the gene matches. The CDR3 spans 14 residues. Germline V gene lookup returns CDR1 SGHDT and CDR2 YYEEEE.

DNA for the CDR3: TGTGCCAGTAGGACCGGGACAGGGGTATGGTCCTACAATGAGCAGTTCTTC. Translating it yields CASRTGTGVWSYNEQFF. The chain links TRBV5-6 to TRBJ2-1, with 10 nucleotides matching TRBD1. Trimming at V came to 8 bases and at J to 1 base, leaving 12 bases not matched to a gene. The V gene's germline CDR1 is SGHDT and CDR2 YYEEEE. CDR3 size: 17 residues.

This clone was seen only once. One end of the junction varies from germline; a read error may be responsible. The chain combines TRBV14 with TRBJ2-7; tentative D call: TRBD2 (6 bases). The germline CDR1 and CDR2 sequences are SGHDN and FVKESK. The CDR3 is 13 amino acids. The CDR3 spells CACSRLVASEQYF. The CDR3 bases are TGTGCCTGCAGTCGACTAGTGGCCTCCGAGCAGTACTTC.

Here the CDR3 DNA reads TGTGCCAGCAGCCCTGGGTTGGGGAGTGGGGGTGAAAAACTGTTTTTT. It translates to CASSPGLGSGGEKLFF. The chain recombines TRBV7-2 with TRBJ1-4; D is perhaps TRBD1 (5 bases). Germline CDR1 is SGHTA and CDR2 is FQGNSA. The CDR3 has 16 residues. Deletions cut 5 bases from V and 7 bases from J, with 20 bases between.

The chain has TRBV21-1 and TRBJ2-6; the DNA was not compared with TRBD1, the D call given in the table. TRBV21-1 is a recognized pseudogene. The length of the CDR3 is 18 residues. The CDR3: CASSKGATLFSGANVLTF. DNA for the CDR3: TGTGCCAGCAGCAAAGGGGCAACCCTCTTCTCTGGGGCCAACGTCCTGACTTTC.

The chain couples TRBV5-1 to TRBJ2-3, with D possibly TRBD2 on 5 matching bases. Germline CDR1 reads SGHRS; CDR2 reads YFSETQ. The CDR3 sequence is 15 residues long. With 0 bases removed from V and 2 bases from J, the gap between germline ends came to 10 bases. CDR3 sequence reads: CASSLERRNTDTQYF. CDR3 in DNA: TGCGCCAGCAGCTTGGAGCGGCGGAACACAGATACGCAGTATTTT.

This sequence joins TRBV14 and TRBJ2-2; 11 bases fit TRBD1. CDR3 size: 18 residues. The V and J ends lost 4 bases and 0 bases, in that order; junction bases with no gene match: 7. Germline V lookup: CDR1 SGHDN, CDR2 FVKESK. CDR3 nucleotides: TGTGCCAGCAGCCTCGGACAGGGGGCCCCATCGAACACCGGGGAGCTGTTTTTT. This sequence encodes CASSLGQGAPSNTGELFF.

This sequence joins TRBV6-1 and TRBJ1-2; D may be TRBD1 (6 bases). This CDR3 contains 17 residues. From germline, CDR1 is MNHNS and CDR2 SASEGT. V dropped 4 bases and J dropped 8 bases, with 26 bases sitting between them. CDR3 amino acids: CASSARVLQGVTLGYTF. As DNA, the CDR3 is TGTGCCAGCAGTGCGAGAGTCTTACAGGGAGTAACTTTAGGCTACACCTTC.

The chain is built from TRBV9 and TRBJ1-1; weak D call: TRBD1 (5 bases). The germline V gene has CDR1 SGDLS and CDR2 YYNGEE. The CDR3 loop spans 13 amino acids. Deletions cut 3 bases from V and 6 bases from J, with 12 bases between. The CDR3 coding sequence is TGTGCCAGCAGCGGAGCTTGGGGGTCTGAAGCTTTCTTT. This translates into CASSGAWGSEAFF. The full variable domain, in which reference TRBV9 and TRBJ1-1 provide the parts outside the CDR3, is DSGVTQTPKHLITATGQRVTLRCSPRSGDLSVYWYQQSLDQGLQFLIQYYNGEERAKGNILERFSAQQFPDLHSELNLSSLELGDSALYFCASSGAWGSEAFFGQGTRLTVV.

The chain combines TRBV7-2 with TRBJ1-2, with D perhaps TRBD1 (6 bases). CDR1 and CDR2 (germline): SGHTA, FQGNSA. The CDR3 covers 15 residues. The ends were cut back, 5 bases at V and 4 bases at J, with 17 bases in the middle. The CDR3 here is CASSRGGPQGYGYTF. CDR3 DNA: TGTGCCAGCAGCAGGGGGGGGCCCCAGGGCTATGGCTACACCTTC.

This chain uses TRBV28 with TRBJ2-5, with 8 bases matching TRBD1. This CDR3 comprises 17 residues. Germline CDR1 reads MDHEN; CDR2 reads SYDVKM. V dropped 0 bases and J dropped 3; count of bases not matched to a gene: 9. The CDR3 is CASSLWGPGTGKETQYF. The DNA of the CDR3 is TGTGCCAGCAGTTTATGGGGTCCCGGGACAGGCAAAGAGACCCAGTACTTC.

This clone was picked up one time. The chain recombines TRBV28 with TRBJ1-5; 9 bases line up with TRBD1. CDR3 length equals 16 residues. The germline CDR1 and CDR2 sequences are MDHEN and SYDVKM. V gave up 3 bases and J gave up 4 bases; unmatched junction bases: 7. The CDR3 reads CASSFPFGTGNQPQHF. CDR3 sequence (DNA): TGTGCCAGCAGTTTTCCCTTCGGGACAGGGAATCAGCCCCAGCATTTT.

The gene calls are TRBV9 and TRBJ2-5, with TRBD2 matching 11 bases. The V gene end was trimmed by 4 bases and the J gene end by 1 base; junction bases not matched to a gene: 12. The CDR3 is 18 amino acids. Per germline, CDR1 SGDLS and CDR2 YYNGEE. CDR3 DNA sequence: TGTGCCAGCAGCCTGGGTAGCGGGAGGGCCTTAGGCCAAGAGACCCAGTACTTC. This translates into CASSLGSGRALGQETQYF.

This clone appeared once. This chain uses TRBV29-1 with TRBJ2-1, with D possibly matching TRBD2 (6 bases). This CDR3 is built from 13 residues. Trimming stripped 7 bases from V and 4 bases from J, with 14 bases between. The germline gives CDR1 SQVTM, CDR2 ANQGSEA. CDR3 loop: CSGNREPYNEQFF. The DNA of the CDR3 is TGCAGCGGGAACCGGGAGCCTTACAATGAGCAGTTCTTC.

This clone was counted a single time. The CDR3 loop is CASSSGLSTGELFF. CDR3 bases: TGTGCCAGCAGCTCAGGACTGTCCACCGGGGAGCTGTTTTTT. This sequence joins TRBV5-4 and TRBJ2-2; possibly TRBD2 for D (5 bases). The CDR3 loop spans 14 amino acids. Germline loops: CDR1 SGHNT, CDR2 YYREEE (reference sequence). The V gene lost 3 bases and the J gene lost 4 bases, with 10 bases spanning the gap.

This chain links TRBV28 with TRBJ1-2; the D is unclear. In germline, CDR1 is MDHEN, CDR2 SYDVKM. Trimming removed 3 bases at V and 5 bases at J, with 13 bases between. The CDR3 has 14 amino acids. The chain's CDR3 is CASSLVGGNYGYTF. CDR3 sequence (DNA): TGTGCCAGCAGTTTGGTGGGCGGGAATTATGGCTACACCTTC.

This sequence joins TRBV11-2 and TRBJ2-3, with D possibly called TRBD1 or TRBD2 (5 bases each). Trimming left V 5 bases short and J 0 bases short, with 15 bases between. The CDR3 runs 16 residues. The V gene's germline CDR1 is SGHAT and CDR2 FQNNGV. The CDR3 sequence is CASSRQFWGSTDTQYF. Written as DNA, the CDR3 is TGTGCCAGCAGCCGCCAATTTTGGGGGAGCACAGATACGCAGTATTTT.

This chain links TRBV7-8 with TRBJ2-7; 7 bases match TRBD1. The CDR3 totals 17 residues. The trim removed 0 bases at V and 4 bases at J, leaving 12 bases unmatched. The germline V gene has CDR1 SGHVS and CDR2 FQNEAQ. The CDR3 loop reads CASSLAQAGGLWYEQYF. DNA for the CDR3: TGTGCCAGCAGCTTAGCGCAGGCAGGGGGTCTCTGGTACGAGCAGTACTTC.

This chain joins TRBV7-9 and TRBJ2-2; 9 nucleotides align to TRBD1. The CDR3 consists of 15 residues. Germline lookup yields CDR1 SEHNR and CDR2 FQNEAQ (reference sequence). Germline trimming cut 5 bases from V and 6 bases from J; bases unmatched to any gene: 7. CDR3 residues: CASSPPDRGSGELFF. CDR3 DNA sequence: TGTGCCAGCAGCCCTCCGGACAGGGGATCCGGGGAGCTGTTTTTT.

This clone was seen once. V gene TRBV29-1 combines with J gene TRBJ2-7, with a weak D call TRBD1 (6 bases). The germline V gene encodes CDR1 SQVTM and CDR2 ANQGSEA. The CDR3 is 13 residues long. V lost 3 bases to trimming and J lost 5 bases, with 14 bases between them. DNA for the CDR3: TGCAGCGTTGAGGGGCAGGGGATACACGAGCAGTACTTC. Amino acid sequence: CSVEGQGIHEQYF.

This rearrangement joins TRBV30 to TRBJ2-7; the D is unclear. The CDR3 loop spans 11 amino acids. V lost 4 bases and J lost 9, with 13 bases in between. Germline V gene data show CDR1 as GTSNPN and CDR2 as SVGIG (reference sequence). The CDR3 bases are TGTGCCTGGATTGCCCAGATGGGGCAGTACTTC. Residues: CAWIAQMGQYF.

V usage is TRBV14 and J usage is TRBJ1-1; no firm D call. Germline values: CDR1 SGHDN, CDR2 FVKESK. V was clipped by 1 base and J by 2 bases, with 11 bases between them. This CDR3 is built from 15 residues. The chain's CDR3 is CASSQATTPNTEAFF. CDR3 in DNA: TGTGCCAGCAGCCAAGCCACCACACCTAACACTGAAGCTTTCTTT. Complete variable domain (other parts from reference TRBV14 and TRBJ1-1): EAGVTQFPSHSVIEKGQTVTLRCDPISGHDNLYWYRRVMGKEIKFLLHFVKESKQDESGMPNNRFLAERTGGTYSTLKVQPAELEDSGVYFCASSQATTPNTEAFFGQGTRLTVV.

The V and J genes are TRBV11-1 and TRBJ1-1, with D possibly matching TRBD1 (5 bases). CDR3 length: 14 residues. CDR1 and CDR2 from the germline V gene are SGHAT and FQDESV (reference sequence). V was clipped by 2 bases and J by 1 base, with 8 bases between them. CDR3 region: CASSLWDENTEAFF. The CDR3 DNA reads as TGTGCCAGCAGCTTATGGGACGAGAACACTGAAGCTTTCTTT.

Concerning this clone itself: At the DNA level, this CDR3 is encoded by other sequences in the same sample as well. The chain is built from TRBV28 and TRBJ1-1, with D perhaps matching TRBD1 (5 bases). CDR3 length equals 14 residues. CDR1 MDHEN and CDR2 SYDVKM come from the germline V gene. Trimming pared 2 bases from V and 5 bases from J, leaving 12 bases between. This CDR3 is CASSLLQGGTEAFF. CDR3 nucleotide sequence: TGTGCCAGCAGTTTACTCCAGGGAGGAACTGAAGCTTTCTTT.